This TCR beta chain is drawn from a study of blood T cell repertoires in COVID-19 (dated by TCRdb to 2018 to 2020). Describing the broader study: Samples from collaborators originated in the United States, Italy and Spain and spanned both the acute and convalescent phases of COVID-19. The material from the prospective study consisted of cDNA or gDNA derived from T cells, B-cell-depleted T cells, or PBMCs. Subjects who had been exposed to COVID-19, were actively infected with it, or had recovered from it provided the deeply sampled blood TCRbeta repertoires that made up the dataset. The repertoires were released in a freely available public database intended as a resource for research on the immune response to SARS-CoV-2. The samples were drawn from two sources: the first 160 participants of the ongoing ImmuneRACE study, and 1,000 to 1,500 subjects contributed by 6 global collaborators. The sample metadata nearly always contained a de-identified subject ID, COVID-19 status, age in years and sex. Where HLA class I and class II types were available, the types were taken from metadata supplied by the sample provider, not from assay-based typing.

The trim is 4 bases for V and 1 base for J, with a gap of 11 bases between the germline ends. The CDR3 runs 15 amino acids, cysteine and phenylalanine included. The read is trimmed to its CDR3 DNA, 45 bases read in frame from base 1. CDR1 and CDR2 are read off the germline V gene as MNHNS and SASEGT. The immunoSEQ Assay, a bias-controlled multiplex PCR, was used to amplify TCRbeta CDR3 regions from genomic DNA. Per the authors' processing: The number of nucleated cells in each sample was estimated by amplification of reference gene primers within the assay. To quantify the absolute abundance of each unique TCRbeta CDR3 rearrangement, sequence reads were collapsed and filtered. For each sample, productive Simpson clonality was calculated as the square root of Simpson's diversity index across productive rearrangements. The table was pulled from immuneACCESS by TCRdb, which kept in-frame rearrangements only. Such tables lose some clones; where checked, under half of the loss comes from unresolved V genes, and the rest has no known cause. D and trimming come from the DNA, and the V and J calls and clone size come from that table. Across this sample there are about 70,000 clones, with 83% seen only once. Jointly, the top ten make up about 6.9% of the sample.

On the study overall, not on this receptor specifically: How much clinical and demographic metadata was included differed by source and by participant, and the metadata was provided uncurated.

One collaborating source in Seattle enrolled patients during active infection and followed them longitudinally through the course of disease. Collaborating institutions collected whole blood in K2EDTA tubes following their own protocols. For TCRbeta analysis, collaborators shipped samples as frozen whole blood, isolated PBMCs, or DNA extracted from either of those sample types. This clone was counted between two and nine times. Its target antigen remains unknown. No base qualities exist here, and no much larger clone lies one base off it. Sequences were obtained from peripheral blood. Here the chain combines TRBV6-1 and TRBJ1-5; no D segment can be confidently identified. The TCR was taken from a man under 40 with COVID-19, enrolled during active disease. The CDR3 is CASSGAPSSNQPQHF. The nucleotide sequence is TGTGCCAGCAGTGGAGCGCCGAGCAGCAATCAGCCCCAGCATTTT.